This is a list of T cell receptor beta chains from one sample in a study of cytomegalovirus exposure and HLA in healthy donors. Here immunoSEQ multiplex PCR was the method, and the copy in TCRdb shows in-frame clones only, minus some. The sample has about 150,000 clones; more than 75% are singletons. Sequencing was carried out using PBMCs. The receptors come from a woman aged 45 to 65 in good health and CMV-seropositive. The CDR3 runs from the conserved cysteine through the conserved F or W. The D gene is left open where the match is weak. Clone sizes are given selectively: once, few, many, or a class where the clone is expanded.

clone_size	d_call	v_call	j_call	cdr3_aa	cdr3_nt
NA	NA	TRBV7-3	TRBJ2-2	CASSLMAGNTGELFF	TGTGCCAGCAGCTTAATGGCGGGGAACACCGGGGAGCTGTTTTTT
once	TRBD1	TRBV5-1	TRBJ1-2	CASSPGTGPIYGYTF	TGCGCCAGCAGCCCCGGGACAGGGCCAATCTACGGCTACACCTTC
NA	NA	TRBV27	TRBJ2-3	CASSLNRKDTQYF	TGTGCCAGCAGTTTAAACAGGAAGGATACGCAGTATTTT
few	TRBD1	TRBV4-3	TRBJ2-7	CASSQAWDSTSYEQYF	TGCGCCAGCAGCCAAGCCTGGGACAGCACCTCCTACGAGCAGTACTTC
NA	NA	TRBV6-7	TRBJ1-5	CASTGDGVRQPQHF	TGTGCCAGCACGGGGGACGGAGTTAGACAGCCCCAGCATTTT
NA	NA	TRBV7-9	TRBJ1-2	CASSLVGGFGGYTF	TGTGCCAGCAGCTTAGTGGGGGGATTCGGCGGCTACACCTTC
NA	NA	TRBV4-1	TRBJ1-3	CASSQVGARNTIYF	TGCGCCAGCAGCCAAGTGGGGGCGAGAAACACCATATATTTT
NA	TRBD1	TRBV4-2	TRBJ1-1	CASSQDIFGTGRLNTEAFF	TGTGCCAGCAGCCAAGATATCTTCGGGACAGGGCGATTGAACACTGAAGCTTTCTTT
NA	NA	TRBV15	TRBJ2-1	CATSRDRVVSYNEQFF	TGTGCCACCAGCAGAGATAGAGTGGTGTCCTATAATGAGCAGTTCTTC
few	NA	TRBV19	TRBJ1-5	CASSMQLGQPRGNQPQHF	TGTGCCAGTAGTATGCAATTAGGACAACCACGAGGTAATCAGCCCCAGCATTTT
NA	NA	TRBV27	TRBJ2-7	CASSLRAQGGRPGRSYEQYF	TGTGCCAGCAGTTTAAGGGCGCAGGGGGGCCGTCCCGGGCGCTCCTACGAGCAGTACTTC
NA	TRBD1	TRBV11-2	TRBJ1-2	CASSTAGGSYGYTF	TGTGCCAGCAGCACTGCAGGGGGCTCCTATGGCTACACCTTC
NA	NA	TRBV5-4	TRBJ1-2	CASSLEGRGQNYGYTF	TGTGCCAGCAGCTTGGAGGGGCGAGGACAGAACTATGGCTACACCTTC
NA	TRBD1	TRBV5-5	TRBJ2-4	CASSLTGVNNIQYF	TGTGCCAGCAGCCTTACAGGGGTGAACAACATTCAGTACTTC
NA	NA	TRBV10-2	TRBJ2-3	CAVASSGTDTQYF	TGCGCCGTAGCCTCGTCGGGGACAGATACGCAGTATTTT
NA	TRBD1	TRBV28	TRBJ2-7	CASRLTGGHSYEQYF	TGTGCCAGCAGGTTGACAGGGGGCCACTCCTACGAGCAGTACTTC
NA	NA	TRBV19	TRBJ2-4	CASSTPSVLAKNIQYF	TGTGCCAGTAGTACCCCTAGCGTTCTAGCCAAAAACATTCAGTACTTC
NA	NA	TRBV2	TRBJ2-1	CASSEGRGGAEQFF	TGTGCCAGCAGTGAAGGTAGGGGGGGTGCTGAGCAGTTCTTC
NA	NA	TRBV9	TRBJ2-1	CASSVEGLTYNEQFF	TGTGCCAGCAGCGTAGAGGGGCTTACCTACAATGAGCAGTTCTTC
NA	NA	TRBV20-1	TRBJ2-5	CSVPLAVRQYF	TGCAGTGTCCCCTTGGCGGTGAGGCAGTACTTC
NA	TRBD2	TRBV6-1	TRBJ2-5	CASSLRLADPGTQYF	TGTGCCAGCAGTCTTCGACTAGCGGACCCCGGGACCCAGTACTTC
NA	TRBD1	TRBV4-2	TRBJ1-2	CASSQEDRVYGYTF	TGTGCCAGCAGCCAAGAAGACAGGGTCTATGGCTACACCTTC
NA	TRBD2	TRBV7-7	TRBJ2-1	CASSLAYTSGSYNEQFF	TGTGCTAGCAGCTTAGCGTATACTAGCGGATCCTACAATGAGCAGTTCTTC
NA	NA	TRBV6-1	TRBJ1-2	CASRQGGAYGYTF	TGTGCCAGCAGACAAGGCGGGGCTTATGGCTACACCTTC
NA	TRBD2	TRBV7-9	TRBJ2-7	CSSSLTIEAGGSSYEQYF	TGTTCCAGCAGCCTAACCATCGAGGCGGGAGGGTCCTCCTACGAGCAGTACTTC
NA	TRBD2	TRBV5-1	TRBJ2-2	CASSLRTSGDTGELFF	TGCGCCAGCAGCCTCCGGACTAGCGGGGACACCGGGGAGCTGTTTTTT
NA	TRBD1	TRBV10-3	TRBJ1-6	CAISGQGAYNSPLHF	TGTGCCATCAGTGGGCAGGGGGCATATAATTCACCCCTCCACTTT